The table lists the clone carrying this TCR beta chain with a count of one. This sample is drawn from a study of OX40 agonist ivuxolimab in advanced cancers. Study information: The dose-escalation cohort had hepatocellular carcinoma, melanoma, renal cell or head and neck cancer.

Repertoires were generated with immunoSEQ multiplex PCR, while TCRdb's copy carries only in-frame clones and drops some. The sample carries fewer than 70,000 clones, about 90% recorded once. The CDR3 is made up of 14 amino acids. V was shortened by 4 bases and J by 3 bases, with 12 bases between the two germline ends. The V gene's germline CDR1 is SEHNR and CDR2 FQNEAQ (reference sequence). The receptor's source is an adult with an advanced solid tumor such as melanoma, head and neck, liver or kidney cancer. Sequencing was performed on CD4+ or CD8+ T cells sorted from blood, taken in a trial of the OX40 agonist ivuxolimab. The chain links TRBV7-9 to TRBJ1-1, with D perhaps TRBD1 (6 bases). Here the CDR3 DNA reads TGTGCCAGCAGCTACCGACAGGCTGACACTGAAGCTTTCTTT. It specifies CASSYRQADTEAFF.